This T cell receptor beta chain was captured by sequencing in a study of T cell repertoires in cytomegalovirus infection. Across the whole study: Peptides in the study included HLA-C-restricted and HLA-B-restricted CMV epitopes. The study's findings and limits: Cumulative frequency of public TCR beta families picked out carriers of CMV plus the relevant HLA.

Germline V gene sequence: CDR1 SGHVS, CDR2 FQNEAQ. V was cut by 1 base and J by 6 bases, with 13 bases left in between. The CDR3 runs 15 residues. TCRdb itself ran the reads through MiXCR, one entry per CDR3 protein. The sample includes tens of thousands of distinct CDR3 sequences, around 20% of them seen just once. Details on this clonotype: Its antigen remains unknown.

This chain links TRBV7-8 with TRBJ2-1; D perhaps matches TRBD1 (7 bases). The sequence was obtained from a human donor in good health (CMV status not recorded). Some clones in this sample may be carry-over from other donors' samples. The source was CD8+ T cells from cultured PBMCs, collected from culture after CMV antigen stimulation. CDR3 DNA: TGTGCCAGCAGCTTAGAGCCAGGGGGGAGCAATGAGCAGTTCTTC. Protein: CASSLEPGGSNEQFF.